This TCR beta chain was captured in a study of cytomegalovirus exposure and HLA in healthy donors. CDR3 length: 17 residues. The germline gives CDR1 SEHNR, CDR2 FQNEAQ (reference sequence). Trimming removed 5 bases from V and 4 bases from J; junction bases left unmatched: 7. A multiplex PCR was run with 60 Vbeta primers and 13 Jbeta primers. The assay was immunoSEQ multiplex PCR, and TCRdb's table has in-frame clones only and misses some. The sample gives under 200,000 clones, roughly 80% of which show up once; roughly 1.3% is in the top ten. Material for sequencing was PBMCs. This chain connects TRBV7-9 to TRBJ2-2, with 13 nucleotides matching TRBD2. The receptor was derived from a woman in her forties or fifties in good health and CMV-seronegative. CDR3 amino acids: CASSVRTSGSGTGELFF. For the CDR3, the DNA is TGTGCCAGCAGCGTCCGGACTAGCGGGAGTGGCACCGGGGAGCTGTTTTTT.